The next 16 T cell receptor beta chains were all read from a single sample in a study of blood T cell repertoires in COVID-19. The table came from immunoSEQ multiplex PCR; TCRdb's copy has only in-frame clones and leaves some out. The table includes 450,000 or so clones, about nine tenths detected once. Sequencing was performed on peripheral blood. The receptors here all came from a woman aged 35 to 49 with COVID-19, enrolled during active disease.

The V and J genes are TRBV4-1 and TRBJ2-7, with 9 positions matching TRBD2. This CDR3 contains 15 residues. Germline values: CDR1 MGHRA, CDR2 YSYEKL. The V and J ends lost 5 bases and 3 bases, in that order; junction bases with no gene match: 8. CDR3 coding DNA: TGCGCCAGCAGCTACCCAGCGGGAGGCCGCTACGAGCAGTACTTC. It encodes CASSYPAGGRYEQYF.

This clone has just one count. The genes are TRBV10-3 and TRBJ2-1; D is possibly TRBD1 (6 bases). CDR3 size: 17 residues. CDR1 and CDR2 (germline): ENHRY, SYGVKD. With 4 bases removed from V and 3 bases from J, the gap between germline ends came to 19 bases. The DNA of the CDR3 is TGTGCCATCAGTGTCAGTTGGGGGCTTGATGGCTACAATGAGCAGTTCTTC. Translating gives CAISVSWGLDGYNEQFF.

As for this clone: An end of the junction does not agree with germline; a read error may underlie this. This chain links TRBV6-1 with TRBJ1-3, with unresolved D. This CDR3 is built from 17 residues. Per germline, CDR1 MNHNS and CDR2 SASEGT. CDR3 sequence: CASCEAPRLVSGNTIYF. CDR3 sequence (DNA): TGTGCCAGCTGTGAAGCGCCTCGACTTGTCTCTGGAAACACCATATATTTT.

Written as DNA, the CDR3 is TGTGCCAGCAGGCCCCACGGCGGAGGCTACGAGCAGTACTTC. It translates to CASRPHGGGYEQYF. V is TRBV6-5 and J is TRBJ2-7; the D gene is possibly TRBD2 (5 bases). The germline CDR1 and CDR2 sequences are MNHEY and SVGAGI. The CDR3 spans 14 residues. Trimming cost V 6 bases and J 3 bases, with 15 bases left between them.

The chain combines TRBV4-1 with TRBJ2-6, with 10 bases fitting TRBD2. V lost 1 base, J lost 0 bases, and 9 bases stayed unmatched. This CDR3 spans 20 amino acids. The germline CDR1 and CDR2 sequences are MGHRA and YSYEKL. CDR3 coding DNA: TGCGCCAGCAGCCAAGTCCCTAGCGGGGGTGCGAGCTCTGGGGCCAACGTCCTGACTTTC. It yields the protein CASSQVPSGGASSGANVLTF.

This clone appeared a single time. The chain carries TRBV28 and TRBJ1-2; D is unclear. The V end was cut by 2 bases, the J end by 6 bases, with 7 bases between. Per germline, CDR1 MDHEN and CDR2 SYDVKM. The CDR3 has 12 residues. This CDR3 is CASSLPLHGYTF. The CDR3 region has the DNA TGTGCCAGCAGTTTACCTCTACATGGCTACACCTTC.

The rearrangement links TRBV2 to TRBJ2-2, with D unclear. CDR1 and CDR2 from the germline V gene are SNHLY and FYNNEI. Trimming cost V 0 bases and J 6 bases, with 11 bases left between them. This CDR3 has 15 amino acids. This CDR3 is CASSEARLPAGELFF. The CDR3 DNA sequence: TGTGCCAGCAGTGAAGCGCGTTTACCGGCCGGGGAGCTGTTTTTT.

The chain couples TRBV6-2 or TRBV6-3 to TRBJ1-4, with a possible D match to TRBD1 (5 bases). Germline V CDR1 and CDR2: MNHEY, SVGEGT. The CDR3 is 17 amino acids. Trimming removed 5 bases at V and 3 bases at J, with 19 bases between. The CDR3 DNA follows: TGTGCCAGCAGTCTACCGCTTTGGGGCGCGGCTAATGAAAAACTGTTTTTT. It encodes CASSLPLWGAANEKLFF.

The gene calls are TRBV28 and TRBJ1-4; D possibly corresponds to TRBD1 (5 bases). V lost 5 bases and J 4 bases, leaving 14 bases between the germline ends. This CDR3 region has 15 residues. Germline CDR1 reads MDHEN; CDR2 reads SYDVKM. CDR3 nucleotides: TGTGCCAGCAGTCACAGGACGGCCCTTAATGAAAAACTGTTTTTT. As protein: CASSHRTALNEKLFF. Combining the CDR3 with reference TRBV28 and TRBJ1-4 gives the whole variable domain DVKVTQSSRYLVKRTGEKVFLECVQDMDHENMFWYRQDPGLGLRLIYFSYDVKMKEKGDIPEGYSVSREKKERFSLILESASTNQTSMYLCASSHRTALNEKLFFGSGTQLSVL.

The rearrangement uses TRBV5-8 and TRBJ1-1; TRBD1 aligns across 9 bases. Germline values: CDR1 SGHTS, CDR2 YDEGEE. CDR3 length: 14 amino acids. The J segment lost 1 base and the V segment lost 4 bases, leaving 2 bases of the junction unmatched. The CDR3 spells CASSQQGANTEAFF. The DNA of the CDR3 is TGTGCCAGCAGCCAACAGGGGGCGAACACTGAAGCTTTCTTT.

The J gene is TRBJ2-3, the V gene TRBV7-2; D is perhaps TRBD1 (5 bases). Germline CDR1 and CDR2: SGHTA and FQGNSA. The V and J ends lost 4 bases and 4 bases respectively, with 18 bases between them. The CDR3 runs to 16 residues. CDR3 protein: CASSSPQGFRADTQYF. CDR3 bases: TGTGCCAGCAGCTCCCCTCAGGGATTTAGGGCAGATACGCAGTATTTT.

The rearrangement uses TRBV29-1 and TRBJ2-7, with 7 bases identical to TRBD2. There are 11 residues in the CDR3. Germline-derived CDR1 and CDR2 are SQVTM and ANQGSEA. V gave up 7 bases and J gave up 5 bases; unmatched junction bases: 5. The CDR3 protein is CSAYTSDEQYF. CDR3 in DNA: TGCAGCGCCTACACTAGCGACGAGCAGTACTTC.

This clone was seen once. The chain uses TRBV2 and TRBJ1-4; D is perhaps TRBD1 (5 bases). V lost 3 bases and J lost 8, with 13 bases in between. There are 14 residues in the CDR3. The germline gives CDR1 SNHLY, CDR2 FYNNEI. The CDR3 region is CASSERQGGEKLFF. The CDR3 coding sequence is TGTGCCAGCAGTGAGAGGCAGGGTGGAGAAAAACTGTTTTTT. The full variable domain, its missing parts supplied by reference TRBV2 and TRBJ1-4, is EPEVTQTPSHQVTQMGQEVILRCVPISNHLYFYWYRQILGQKVEFLVSFYNNEISEKSEIFDDQFSVERPDGSNFTLKIRSTKLEDSAMYFCASSERQGGEKLFFGSGTQLSVL.

This chain joins TRBV9 and TRBJ1-4; D gene unclear. With 4 bases removed from V and 4 bases from J, the gap between germline ends came to 14 bases. Per germline, CDR1 SGDLS and CDR2 YYNGEE. The CDR3 totals 15 residues. CDR3 in DNA: TGTGCCAGCAGCCTCAGGACTGGAAATAATGAAAAACTGTTTTTT. Protein product: CASSLRTGNNEKLFF.

The chain uses TRBV6-5 and TRBJ2-7; 11 nucleotides align to TRBD2. The CDR3 contains 14 residues. With V trimmed by 6 bases and J by 3 bases, 4 bases remained unmatched. In germline, CDR1 is MNHEY, CDR2 SVGAGI. Here the CDR3 reads CASRTSGSSYEQYF. Here the CDR3 DNA reads TGTGCCAGCAGAACTAGCGGGAGCAGCTACGAGCAGTACTTC.

The chain couples TRBV5-1 to TRBJ2-2, with D possibly TRBD2 on 6 matching bases. Per germline, CDR1 SGHRS and CDR2 YFSETQ. V was clipped by 6 bases and J by 1 base, with 13 bases between them. The CDR3 consists of 15 residues. The CDR3 DNA reads as TGCGCCAGCACTCCGAGGACTAAGAACACCGGGGAGCTGTTTTTT. Protein sequence: CASTPRTKNTGELFF. Combining the CDR3 with reference TRBV5-1 and TRBJ2-2 gives the whole variable domain KAGVTQTPRYLIKTRGQQVTLSCSPISGHRSVSWYQQTPGQGLQFLFEYFSETQRNKGNFPGRFSGRQFSNSRSEMNVSTLELGDSALYLCASTPRTKNTGELFFGEGSRLTVL.